This TCR beta chain comes out of a study of human T cells and chemical hapten exposure. Study at large: Slight differences in pooled library volume were the main source of varying TCR yields across samples.

Regarding time point: healthy volunteer bleed at 2 weeks. Whole blood, unfractionated, served as the material for total RNA extraction. Per the authors' pipeline: There were a median of around 97,000 TCRs per sample, with a range from roughly 23,224 to 690,600. TCRdb reprocessed the RACE reads via MiXCR and lists one record per CDR3 protein. The V and J calls and clone size are TCRdb's, not the authors'. The profile covers approximately 33,000 distinct CDR3 sequences, with 6.5% to 9% appearing a single time and almost 10% taken by the ten largest. This clonotype was recorded a few times. Losses at the gene ends were 3 bases for V and 6 bases for J; bases not matched to a gene: 8. Germline CDR1 reads SQVTM; CDR2 reads ANQGSEA. The CDR3 has 14 residues.

The sequenced material came from whole blood. This chain connects TRBV29-1 to TRBJ2-1; 7 positions agree with TRBD1. The clonotype was recovered from a human donor in good health. Some clones in this sample may be carry-over from other donors' samples. CDR3 sequence: CSVDSGTASNEQFF. The CDR3 coding sequence is TGCAGCGTTGATTCCGGGACAGCGTCCAATGAGCAGTTCTTC.